Listed below are T cell receptor beta chains from one sample, sequenced in a study of T cells in Graves' hyperthyroidism and ophthalmopathy. TCRdb called the multiplex PCR reads again in MiXCR, with one record for every CDR3 protein. The table shows a few hundred thousand distinct CDR3 sequences, with less than 15% occurring only once. The sequenced material came from blood. All receptors come from a woman in her forties with Graves' hyperthyroidism. Each CDR3 is given with its conserved first and last residue. A D gene is named only where the DNA matches it firmly. Only part of the rows carry a size: once, few, many, or a class if the clone is expanded.

clone_size: many; v_call: TRBV27; d_call: -; j_call: TRBJ2-5; cdr3_aa: CASSPKTGAFETQYF; cdr3_nt: TGTGCCAGCAGTCCCAAGACGGGGGCATTTGAGACCCAGTACTTC
clone_size: many; v_call: TRBV28; d_call: -; j_call: TRBJ2-7; cdr3_aa: CASSLGFVGSYEQYF; cdr3_nt: TGTGCCAGCAGTTTAGGCTTTGTGGGTTCCTACGAGCAGTACTTC
clone_size: many; v_call: TRBV27; d_call: -; j_call: TRBJ1-5; cdr3_aa: CASSLQWGWGQPQHF; cdr3_nt: TGTGCCAGCAGTTTACAATGGGGATGGGGTCAGCCCCAGCATTTT
clone_size: many; v_call: TRBV24-1; d_call: -; j_call: TRBJ2-7; cdr3_aa: CATSEDNYEQYF; cdr3_nt: TGTGCCACCAGTGAGGACAACTACGAGCAGTACTTC
clone_size: -; v_call: TRBV20-1; d_call: -; j_call: TRBJ2-2; cdr3_aa: CSVKSLTGELFF; cdr3_nt: TGCAGTGTAAAGAGCCTCACCGGGGAGCTGTTTTTT
clone_size: many; v_call: TRBV7-3; d_call: -; j_call: TRBJ2-1; cdr3_aa: CASSLSGPYNEQFF; cdr3_nt: TGTGCCAGCAGCTTAAGCGGGCCTTACAATGAGCAGTTCTTC
clone_size: many; v_call: TRBV20-1; d_call: -; j_call: TRBJ1-1; cdr3_aa: CSASRDRQTEAFF; cdr3_nt: TGCAGTGCTAGCCGCGACAGACAAACTGAAGCTTTCTTT
clone_size: -; v_call: TRBV5-5; d_call: -; j_call: TRBJ2-7; cdr3_aa: CASSDSSRLYEQYF; cdr3_nt: TGTGCCAGCAGCGACTCCTCCCGACTTTACGAGCAGTACTTC
clone_size: -; v_call: TRBV10-3; d_call: TRBD2; j_call: TRBJ2-1; cdr3_aa: CAINGLAGGPPFF; cdr3_nt: TGTGCCATCAATGGACTAGCGGGAGGCCCTCCGTTCTTC
clone_size: many; v_call: TRBV20-1; d_call: TRBD1; j_call: TRBJ2-3; cdr3_aa: CSARAAGTGTDTQYF; cdr3_nt: TGCAGTGCTAGGGCGGCAGGGACAGGCACAGATACGCAGTATTTT
clone_size: -; v_call: TRBV9; d_call: TRBD2; j_call: TRBJ2-3; cdr3_aa: CASSVGLATSTDTQYF; cdr3_nt: TGTGCCAGCAGCGTAGGACTAGCGACTAGCACAGATACGCAGTATTTT
clone_size: many; v_call: TRBV4-1; d_call: -; j_call: TRBJ1-4; cdr3_aa: CASSPGRSLNEKLFF; cdr3_nt: TGCGCCAGCAGCCCGGGGCGATCCTTGAATGAAAAACTGTTTTTT
clone_size: -; v_call: TRBV5-1; d_call: TRBD2; j_call: TRBJ2-5; cdr3_aa: CASSLGRLAGVETQYF; cdr3_nt: TGCGCCAGCAGCTTGGGTCGGCTAGCGGGAGTGGAGACCCAGTACTTC
clone_size: -; v_call: TRBV5-6; d_call: -; j_call: TRBJ2-3; cdr3_aa: CASSLNGKTTDTQYF; cdr3_nt: TGTGCCAGCAGCTTGAACGGGAAAACCACAGATACGCAGTATTTT
clone_size: many; v_call: TRBV28; d_call: TRBD1; j_call: TRBJ1-6; cdr3_aa: CASSFPGTGVRSYNSPLHF; cdr3_nt: TGTGCCAGCAGTTTCCCCGGGACAGGGGTTCGGTCTTATAATTCACCCCTCCACTTT
clone_size: many; v_call: TRBV2; d_call: TRBD2; j_call: TRBJ2-3; cdr3_aa: CASSPLAATDTQYF; cdr3_nt: TGTGCCAGCAGCCCGCTAGCGGCCACAGATACGCAGTATTTT
clone_size: many; v_call: TRBV5-1; d_call: TRBD1; j_call: TRBJ2-2; cdr3_aa: CASSLVGSGTGANTGELFF; cdr3_nt: TGCGCCAGCAGCTTGGTCGGGAGCGGGACAGGGGCGAACACCGGGGAGCTGTTTTTT
clone_size: few; v_call: TRBV10-3; d_call: -; j_call: TRBJ2-6; cdr3_aa: CAIGQPRSSGANVLTF; cdr3_nt: TGTGCCATAGGACAGCCACGGAGTTCTGGGGCCAACGTCCTGACTTTC
clone_size: many; v_call: TRBV28; d_call: TRBD1; j_call: TRBJ1-2; cdr3_aa: CASSSPGQGVYGYTF; cdr3_nt: TGTGCCAGCAGTTCCCCCGGACAGGGAGTTTATGGCTACACCTTC
clone_size: many; v_call: TRBV29-1; d_call: -; j_call: TRBJ2-5; cdr3_aa: CSVAAQREETQYF; cdr3_nt: TGCAGCGTTGCCGCCCAGCGAGAAGAGACCCAGTACTTC
clone_size: -; v_call: TRBV6-2/TRBV6-3; d_call: -; j_call: TRBJ2-3; cdr3_aa: CASSVTLGTDTQYF; cdr3_nt: TGTGCCAGCAGTGTCACATTAGGCACAGATACGCAGTATTTT
clone_size: many; v_call: TRBV10-2; d_call: -; j_call: TRBJ2-7; cdr3_aa: CASSWDLTYEQYF; cdr3_nt: TGCGCCAGCAGCTGGGACTTAACCTACGAGCAGTACTTC
clone_size: many; v_call: TRBV5-1; d_call: -; j_call: TRBJ2-7; cdr3_aa: CASGTGTVNEQYF; cdr3_nt: TGCGCCAGCGGAACCGGGACGGTCAACGAGCAGTACTTC
clone_size: many; v_call: TRBV6-1; d_call: TRBD2; j_call: TRBJ2-7; cdr3_aa: CASREREGHYEQYF; cdr3_nt: TGTGCCAGCAGAGAGCGGGAGGGCCACTACGAGCAGTACTTC
clone_size: many; v_call: TRBV29-1; d_call: -; j_call: TRBJ2-3; cdr3_aa: CSVEGGGGLPTDTQYF; cdr3_nt: TGCAGCGTTGAAGGTGGAGGAGGACTCCCCACAGATACGCAGTATTTT
clone_size: -; v_call: TRBV19; d_call: TRBD1; j_call: TRBJ1-5; cdr3_aa: CASSDRAANQPQHF; cdr3_nt: TGTGCCAGTAGTGACAGGGCGGCCAATCAGCCCCAGCATTTT
clone_size: many; v_call: TRBV7-2; d_call: TRBD1; j_call: TRBJ2-1; cdr3_aa: CASSIRQGDEQFF; cdr3_nt: TGTGCCAGCAGCATAAGACAGGGCGATGAGCAGTTCTTC
clone_size: few; v_call: TRBV7-2; d_call: -; j_call: TRBJ1-1; cdr3_aa: CASSPGQVTAFF; cdr3_nt: TGTGCCAGCAGCCCCGGGCAGGTGACAGCTTTCTTT
clone_size: few; v_call: TRBV29-1; d_call: -; j_call: TRBJ2-1; cdr3_aa: CSSNWSNEQFF; cdr3_nt: TGCAGCTCCAACTGGAGCAATGAGCAGTTCTTC
clone_size: -; v_call: TRBV19; d_call: -; j_call: TRBJ2-3; cdr3_aa: CASSIEGLGADTQYF; cdr3_nt: TGTGCCAGTAGTATAGAAGGACTTGGGGCAGATACGCAGTATTTT
clone_size: -; v_call: TRBV6-1; d_call: -; j_call: TRBJ1-5; cdr3_aa: CASKSTGVDQPQHF; cdr3_nt: TGTGCCAGCAAATCAACGGGGGTAGATCAGCCCCAGCATTTT
clone_size: many; v_call: TRBV20-1; d_call: -; j_call: TRBJ2-3; cdr3_aa: CSARTTDTQYF; cdr3_nt: TGCAGTGCTAGGACTACAGATACGCAGTATTTT
clone_size: few; v_call: TRBV9; d_call: TRBD2; j_call: TRBJ2-5; cdr3_aa: CASSLTSGSAETQYF; cdr3_nt: TGTGCCAGCAGCCTGACTAGCGGGAGTGCAGAGACCCAGTACTTC
clone_size: -; v_call: TRBV14; d_call: -; j_call: TRBJ1-1; cdr3_aa: CASSQDMVGVTEAFF; cdr3_nt: TGTGCCAGCAGCCAAGACATGGTTGGGGTAACTGAAGCTTTCTTT
clone_size: many; v_call: TRBV28; d_call: TRBD1; j_call: TRBJ2-3; cdr3_aa: CASSLRDRGLLADTQYF; cdr3_nt: TGTGCCAGCAGTTTAAGGGACAGGGGTCTCTTAGCAGATACGCAGTATTTT
clone_size: many; v_call: TRBV2; d_call: -; j_call: TRBJ1-1; cdr3_aa: CASSLMGPTREAFF; cdr3_nt: TGTGCCAGCAGCCTCATGGGACCGACCCGAGAAGCTTTCTTT
clone_size: many; v_call: TRBV10-1; d_call: -; j_call: TRBJ1-1; cdr3_aa: CASSESWNSGAAFF; cdr3_nt: TGCGCCAGCAGTGAGTCTTGGAACAGTGGTGCAGCTTTCTTT
clone_size: many; v_call: TRBV7-3; d_call: TRBD2; j_call: TRBJ2-7; cdr3_aa: CASSLNGLAGGEQYF; cdr3_nt: TGTGCCAGCAGCCTAAACGGACTAGCGGGAGGAGAGCAGTACTTC
clone_size: -; v_call: TRBV4-1; d_call: TRBD2; j_call: TRBJ2-1; cdr3_aa: CAGSQVISGRFSHNEQFF; cdr3_nt: TGCGCCGGCAGCCAAGTGATTAGCGGGAGATTTAGCCACAATGAGCAGTTCTTC
clone_size: few; v_call: TRBV5-1; d_call: -; j_call: TRBJ2-7; cdr3_aa: CASSLGDTSYEQYF; cdr3_nt: TGCGCCAGCAGCTTGGGGGACACCTCCTACGAGCAGTACTTC
clone_size: few; v_call: TRBV27; d_call: TRBD2; j_call: TRBJ2-3; cdr3_aa: CASNGLAGGDTQYF; cdr3_nt: TGTGCCAGCAATGGACTAGCGGGAGGAGATACGCAGTATTTT
clone_size: many; v_call: TRBV2; d_call: -; j_call: TRBJ1-2; cdr3_aa: CASSETSYSYGYTF; cdr3_nt: TGTGCCAGCAGTGAGACATCTTATTCCTATGGCTACACCTTC
clone_size: few; v_call: TRBV10-1; d_call: -; j_call: TRBJ1-1; cdr3_aa: CASKNRDNTEAFF; cdr3_nt: TGCGCCAGCAAAAACAGGGATAACACTGAAGCTTTCTTT
clone_size: few; v_call: TRBV20-1; d_call: -; j_call: TRBJ2-1; cdr3_aa: CSARDLLASSSYNEQFF; cdr3_nt: TGCAGTGCTAGGGACCTTTTAGCTTCCAGCTCCTACAATGAGCAGTTCTTC
clone_size: once; v_call: TRBV28; d_call: -; j_call: TRBJ1-5; cdr3_aa: CASSASCPGPNQPQHF; cdr3_nt: TGTGCCAGCAGTGCCAGCTGTCCGGGACCCAATCAGCCCCAGCATTTT
clone_size: -; v_call: TRBV25-1; d_call: -; j_call: TRBJ2-1; cdr3_aa: CASSVLESSYNEQFF; cdr3_nt: TGTGCCAGCAGTGTACTAGAAAGTTCCTACAATGAGCAGTTCTTC